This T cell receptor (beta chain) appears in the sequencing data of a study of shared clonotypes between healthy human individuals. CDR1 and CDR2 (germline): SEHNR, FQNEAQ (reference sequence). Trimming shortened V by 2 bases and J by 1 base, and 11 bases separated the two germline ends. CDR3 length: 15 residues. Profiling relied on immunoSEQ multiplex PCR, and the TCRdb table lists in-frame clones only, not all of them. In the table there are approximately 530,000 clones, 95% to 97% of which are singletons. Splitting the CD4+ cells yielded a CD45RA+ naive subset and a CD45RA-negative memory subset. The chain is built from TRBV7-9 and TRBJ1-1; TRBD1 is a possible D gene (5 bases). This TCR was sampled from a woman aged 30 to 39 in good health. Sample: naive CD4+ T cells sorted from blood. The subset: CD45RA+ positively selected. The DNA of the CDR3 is TGTGCCAGCAGCTTAATCGGGGCTGGGAACACTGAAGCTTTCTTT. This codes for CASSLIGAGNTEAFF.